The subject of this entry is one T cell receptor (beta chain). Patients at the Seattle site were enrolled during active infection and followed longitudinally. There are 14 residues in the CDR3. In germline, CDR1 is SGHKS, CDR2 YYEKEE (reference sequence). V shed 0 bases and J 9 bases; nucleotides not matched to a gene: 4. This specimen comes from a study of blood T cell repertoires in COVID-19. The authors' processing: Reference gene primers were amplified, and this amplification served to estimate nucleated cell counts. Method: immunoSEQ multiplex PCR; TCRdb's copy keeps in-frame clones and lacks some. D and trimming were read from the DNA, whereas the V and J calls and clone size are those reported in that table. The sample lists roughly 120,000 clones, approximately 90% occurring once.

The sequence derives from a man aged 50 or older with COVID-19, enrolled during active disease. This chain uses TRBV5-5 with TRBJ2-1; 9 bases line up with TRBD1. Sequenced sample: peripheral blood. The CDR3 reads CASSLDGTGIEQFF. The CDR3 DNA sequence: TGTGCCAGCAGCTTGGACGGGACAGGGATTGAGCAGTTCTTC. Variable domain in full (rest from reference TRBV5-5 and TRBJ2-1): DAGVTQSPTHLIKTRGQQVTLRCSPISGHKSVSWYQQVLGQGPQFIFQYYEKEERGRGNFPDRFSARQFPNYSSELNVNALLLGDSALYLCASSLDGTGIEQFFGPGTRLTVL.